This T cell receptor (beta chain) originates from a study of T cells in Graves' hyperthyroidism and ophthalmopathy. The table lists this clonotype with many counts. This CDR3 region has 12 residues. Trimming cost V 7 bases and J 7 bases; bases outside gene matches: 8. CDR1 is SQVTM, CDR2 ANQGSEA, per germline. TCR beta CDR3 regions were amplified from RNA. With the HTBI primer set, the TCR CDR3 went through a first round of RT-PCR. TCRdb re-called the multiplex PCR reads through MiXCR, storing one row per CDR3 protein. The sample lists some 510,000 distinct CDR3 sequences, around 45% seen once, with approximately 8.2% in the top ten. Patients having uncontrolled infection, another autoimmune disease, pregnancy or lactation were not included. Thyroid ultrasound and orbital computed tomography, with clinical symptoms and serum thyroxine and TRAb, informed diagnoses.

The sequencing sample was made of peripheral blood or thyroid tissue (not recorded which). This receptor was identified in a woman aged 18-29 years with Graves' hyperthyroidism. The rearrangement joins TRBV29-1 to TRBJ1-1; 8 bases line up with TRBD1. The CDR3 DNA follows: TGCAGCGCAGAGCAGGGGGCCAATGAAGCTTTCTTT. Its translation is CSAEQGANEAFF.